This passage covers 2 T cell receptor beta chains from one sample sequenced in a study of radiotherapy plus CTLA-4 blockade in lung cancer. Repertoires were generated with immunoSEQ multiplex PCR, while TCRdb's copy carries only in-frame clones and drops some. Of approximately 44,000 clones listed, roughly 76% are singletons. Sample: peripheral blood, taken from a patient treated with radiotherapy plus ipilimumab. The receptors were gathered from a human donor with non-small cell lung cancer who had stable disease on radiotherapy plus ipilimumab.

The chain uses TRBV28 and TRBJ1-1; D perhaps matches TRBD1 (6 bases). With 4 bases removed from V and 1 base from J, the gap between germline ends came to 10 bases. CDR3 length equals 14 residues. Germline V gene sequence: CDR1 MDHEN, CDR2 SYDVKM. The CDR3 DNA reads as TGTGCCAGCAGTTGGGGCAGGGGGAACACTGAAGCTTTCTTT. This translates into CASSWGRGNTEAFF.

J is TRBJ2-4 and V is TRBV7-3, with 8 nucleotides matching TRBD1. From germline, CDR1 is SGHTA and CDR2 FQGTGA. J was trimmed by 6 bases and V by 5 bases; bases with no gene match: 9. CDR3 length: 15 amino acids. The CDR3 sequence: CASSLDRGRGNIQYF. The CDR3 nucleotides read TGTGCCAGCAGCCTTGACAGGGGCCGTGGAAACATTCAGTACTTC.